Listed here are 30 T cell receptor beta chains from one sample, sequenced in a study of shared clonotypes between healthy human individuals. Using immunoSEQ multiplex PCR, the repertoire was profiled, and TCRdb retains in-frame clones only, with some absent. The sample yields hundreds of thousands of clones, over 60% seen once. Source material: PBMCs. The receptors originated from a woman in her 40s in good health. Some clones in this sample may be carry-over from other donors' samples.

The CDR3: CASSWRGNNEQFF. CDR3 coding DNA: TGTGCCAGCAGTTGGCGGGGAAACAATGAGCAGTTCTTC. The chain couples TRBV6-1 to TRBJ2-1; D perhaps matches TRBD2 (6 bases). Trimming shortened V by 5 bases and J by 5 bases, and 10 bases separated the two germline ends. Looked up from germline, CDR1 is MNHNS and CDR2 is SASEGT. This CDR3 comprises 13 residues.

Here the CDR3 DNA reads TGTGCCAGCAGCTTAGTCGTAGCGGGAGTTAATGAGCAGTTCTTC. It yields the protein CASSLVVAGVNEQFF. The chain carries TRBV7-3 and TRBJ2-1; 9 positions match TRBD2. V gave up 2 bases and J gave up 7 bases; unmatched junction bases: 6. The germline V gene encodes CDR1 SGHTA and CDR2 FQGTGA. There are 15 residues in the CDR3.

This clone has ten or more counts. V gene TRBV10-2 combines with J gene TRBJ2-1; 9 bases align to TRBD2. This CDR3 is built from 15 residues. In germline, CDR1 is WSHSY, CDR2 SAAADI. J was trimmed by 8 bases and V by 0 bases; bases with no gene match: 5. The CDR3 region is CASSESSGSSYEQFF. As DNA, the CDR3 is TGCGCCAGCAGTGAGTCTAGCGGGAGTAGCTATGAGCAGTTCTTC.

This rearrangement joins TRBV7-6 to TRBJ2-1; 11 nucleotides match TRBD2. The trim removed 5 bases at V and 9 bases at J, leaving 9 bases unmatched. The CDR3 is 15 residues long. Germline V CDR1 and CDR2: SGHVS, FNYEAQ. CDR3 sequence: CASSPTSGNKGEQFF. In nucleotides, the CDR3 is TGTGCCAGCAGCCCGACTAGCGGGAATAAGGGTGAGCAGTTCTTC.

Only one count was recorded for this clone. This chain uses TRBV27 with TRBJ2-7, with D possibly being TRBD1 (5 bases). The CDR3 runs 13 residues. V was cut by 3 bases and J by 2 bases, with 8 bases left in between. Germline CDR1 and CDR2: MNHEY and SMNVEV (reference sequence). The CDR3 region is CASSLVQAYEQYF. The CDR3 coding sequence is TGTGCCAGCAGTTTGGTACAGGCCTACGAGCAGTACTTC.

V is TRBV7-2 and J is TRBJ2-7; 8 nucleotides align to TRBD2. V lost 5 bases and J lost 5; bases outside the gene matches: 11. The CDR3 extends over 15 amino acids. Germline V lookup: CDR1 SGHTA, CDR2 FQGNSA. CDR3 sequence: CASSLMSSGENEQYF. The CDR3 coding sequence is TGTGCCAGCAGCCTTATGAGTAGCGGGGAAAACGAGCAGTACTTC.

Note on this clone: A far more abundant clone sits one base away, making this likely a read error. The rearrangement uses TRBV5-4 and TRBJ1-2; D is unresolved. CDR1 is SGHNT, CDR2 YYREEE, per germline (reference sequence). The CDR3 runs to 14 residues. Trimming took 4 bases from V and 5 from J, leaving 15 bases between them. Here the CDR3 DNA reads TGTGCCAGCAGCCCGTTGGAACCCGGTTATGGCTACACCTTC. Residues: CASSPLEPGYGYTF.

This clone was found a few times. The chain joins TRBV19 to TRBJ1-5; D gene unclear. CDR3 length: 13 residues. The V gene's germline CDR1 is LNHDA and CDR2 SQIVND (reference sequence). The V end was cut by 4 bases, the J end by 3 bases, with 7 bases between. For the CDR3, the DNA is TGTGCCAGTAGTAACGTACACAATCAGCCCCAGCATTTT. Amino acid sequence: CASSNVHNQPQHF.

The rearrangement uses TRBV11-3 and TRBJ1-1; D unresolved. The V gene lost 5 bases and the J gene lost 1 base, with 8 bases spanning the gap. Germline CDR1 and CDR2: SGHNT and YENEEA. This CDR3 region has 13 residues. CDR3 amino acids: CASSPRANTEAFF. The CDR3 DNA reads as TGTGCCAGCAGCCCCCGCGCGAACACTGAAGCTTTCTTT.

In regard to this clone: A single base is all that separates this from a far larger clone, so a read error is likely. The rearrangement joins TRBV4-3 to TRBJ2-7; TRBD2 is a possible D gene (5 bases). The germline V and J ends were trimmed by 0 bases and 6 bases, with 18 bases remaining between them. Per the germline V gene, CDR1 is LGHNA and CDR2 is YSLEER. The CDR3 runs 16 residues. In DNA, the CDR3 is TGCGCCAGCAGCCAAGATTATTCTAGCCCTACACCCGAGCAGTACTTC. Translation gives CASSQDYSSPTPEQYF.

The CDR3 nucleotides read TGTGCCAGCAGCCCCGGTGGGCGCTCTGGAAACACCATATATTTT. Protein sequence: CASSPGGRSGNTIYF. This sequence joins TRBV14 and TRBJ1-3, with D unresolved. Deletions cut 4 bases from V and 0 bases from J, with 10 bases between. The germline V gene encodes CDR1 SGHDN and CDR2 FVKESK. The CDR3 loop spans 15 amino acids.

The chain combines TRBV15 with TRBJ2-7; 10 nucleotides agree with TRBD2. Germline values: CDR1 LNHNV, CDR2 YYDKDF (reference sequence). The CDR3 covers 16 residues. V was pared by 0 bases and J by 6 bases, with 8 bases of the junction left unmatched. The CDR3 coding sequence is TGTGCCACCAGCAGAGATCCTAGCGGGGGTACCCGCGAGCAGTACTTC. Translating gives CATSRDPSGGTREQYF.

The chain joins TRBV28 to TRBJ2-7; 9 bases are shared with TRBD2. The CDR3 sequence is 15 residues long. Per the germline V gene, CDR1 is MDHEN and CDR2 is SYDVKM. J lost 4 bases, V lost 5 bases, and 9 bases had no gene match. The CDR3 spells CASSPGVAGAYEQYF. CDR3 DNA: TGTGCCAGCAGTCCCGGGGTAGCGGGAGCTTACGAGCAGTACTTC. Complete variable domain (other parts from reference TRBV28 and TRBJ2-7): DVKVTQSSRYLVKRTGEKVFLECVQDMDHENMFWYRQDPGLGLRLIYFSYDVKMKEKGDIPEGYSVSREKKERFSLILESASTNQTSMYLCASSPGVAGAYEQYFGPGTRLTVT.

The chain's CDR3 is CASSPGAGRVDSLFF. Written as DNA, the CDR3 is TGCGCCAGCAGCCCGGGCGCGGGTAGAGTAGATTCCCTGTTTTTT. The V gene is TRBV5-1, the J gene TRBJ1-4; D not resolved. This CDR3 has 15 amino acids. Between the trimmed V and J ends, which lost 4 bases and 14 bases, there was a span of 24 bases. In germline, CDR1 is SGHRS, CDR2 YFSETQ.

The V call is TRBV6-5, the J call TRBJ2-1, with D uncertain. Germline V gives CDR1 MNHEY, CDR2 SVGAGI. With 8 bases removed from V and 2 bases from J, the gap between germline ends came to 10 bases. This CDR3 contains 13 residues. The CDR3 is CASGVEAYNEQFF. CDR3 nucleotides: TGTGCCAGCGGAGTAGAAGCCTACAATGAGCAGTTCTTC.

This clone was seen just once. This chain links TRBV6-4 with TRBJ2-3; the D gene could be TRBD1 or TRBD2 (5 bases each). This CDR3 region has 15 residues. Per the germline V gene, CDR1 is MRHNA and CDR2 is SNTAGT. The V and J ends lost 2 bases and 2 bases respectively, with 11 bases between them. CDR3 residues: CASSDSGDLTDTQYF. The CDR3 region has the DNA TGTGCCAGCAGTGACAGTGGGGACCTCACAGATACGCAGTATTTT.

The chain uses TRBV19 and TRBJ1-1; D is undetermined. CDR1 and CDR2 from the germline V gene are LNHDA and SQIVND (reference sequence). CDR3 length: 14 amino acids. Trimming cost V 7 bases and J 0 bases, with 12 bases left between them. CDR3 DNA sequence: TGTGCCAGTACAGTAGCCTCCATGAACACTGAAGCTTTCTTT. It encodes CASTVASMNTEAFF.

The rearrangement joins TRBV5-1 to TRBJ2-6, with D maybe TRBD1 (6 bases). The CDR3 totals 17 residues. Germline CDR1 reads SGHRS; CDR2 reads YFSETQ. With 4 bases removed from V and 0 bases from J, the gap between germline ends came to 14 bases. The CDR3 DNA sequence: TGCGCCAGCAGCCGGACAGTAGTAAGCTCTGGGGCCAACGTCCTGACTTTC. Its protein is CASSRTVVSSGANVLTF.

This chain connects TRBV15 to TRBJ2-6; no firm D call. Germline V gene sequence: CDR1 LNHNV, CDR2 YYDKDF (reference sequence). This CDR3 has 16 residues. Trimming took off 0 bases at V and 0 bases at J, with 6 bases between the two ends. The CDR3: CATSRDGSSGANVLTF. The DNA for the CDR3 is TGTGCCACCAGCAGAGATGGAAGCTCTGGGGCCAACGTCCTGACTTTC.

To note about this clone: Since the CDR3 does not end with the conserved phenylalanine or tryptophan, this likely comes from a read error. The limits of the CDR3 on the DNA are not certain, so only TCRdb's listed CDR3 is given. The CDR3 region is CVSSQDRVDQ. This chain joins TRBV14 and TRBJ2-7. CDR1 and CDR2 from the germline V gene are SGHDN and FVKESK. Both ends counted, the CDR3 spans 10 residues.

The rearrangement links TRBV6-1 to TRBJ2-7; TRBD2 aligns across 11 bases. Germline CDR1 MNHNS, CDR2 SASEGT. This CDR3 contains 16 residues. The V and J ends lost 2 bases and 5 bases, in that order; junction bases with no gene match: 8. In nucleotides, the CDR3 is TGTGCCAGCAGTGAAAGGCTAGCGGGAGGCGGCCACGAGCAGTACTTC. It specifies CASSERLAGGGHEQYF.

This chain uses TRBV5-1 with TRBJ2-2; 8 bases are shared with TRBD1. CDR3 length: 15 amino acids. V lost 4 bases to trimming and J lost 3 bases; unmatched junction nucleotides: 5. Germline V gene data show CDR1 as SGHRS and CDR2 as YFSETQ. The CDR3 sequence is CASSPDRGDTGELFF. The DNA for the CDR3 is TGCGCCAGCAGCCCCGACAGGGGAGACACCGGGGAGCTGTTTTTT.

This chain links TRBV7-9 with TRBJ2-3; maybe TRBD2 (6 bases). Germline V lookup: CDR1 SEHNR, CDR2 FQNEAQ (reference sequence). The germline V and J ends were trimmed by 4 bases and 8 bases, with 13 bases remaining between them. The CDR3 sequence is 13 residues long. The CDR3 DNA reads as TGTGCCAGCAGCTCCGAATTGGAGGGTACGCAGTATTTT. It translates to CASSSELEGTQYF.

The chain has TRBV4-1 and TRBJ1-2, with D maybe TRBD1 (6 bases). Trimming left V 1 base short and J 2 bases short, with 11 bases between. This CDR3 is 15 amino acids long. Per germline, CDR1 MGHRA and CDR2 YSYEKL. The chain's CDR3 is CASSQGTVGNYGYTF. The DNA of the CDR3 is TGCGCCAGCAGCCAAGGGACAGTAGGAAACTATGGCTACACCTTC.

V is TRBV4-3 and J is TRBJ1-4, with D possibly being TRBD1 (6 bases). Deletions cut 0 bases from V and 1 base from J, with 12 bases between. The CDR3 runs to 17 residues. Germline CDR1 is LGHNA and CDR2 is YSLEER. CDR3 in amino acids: CASSQDWGPGTNEKLFF. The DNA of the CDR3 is TGCGCCAGCAGCCAAGATTGGGGGCCTGGAACTAATGAAAAACTGTTTTTT.

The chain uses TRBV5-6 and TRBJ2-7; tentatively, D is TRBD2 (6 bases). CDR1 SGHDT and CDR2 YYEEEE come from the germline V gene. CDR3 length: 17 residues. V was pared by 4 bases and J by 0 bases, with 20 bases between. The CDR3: CASSPWRDGISSYEQYF. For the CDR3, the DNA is TGTGCCAGCAGCCCGTGGCGGGACGGTATAAGCTCCTACGAGCAGTACTTC.

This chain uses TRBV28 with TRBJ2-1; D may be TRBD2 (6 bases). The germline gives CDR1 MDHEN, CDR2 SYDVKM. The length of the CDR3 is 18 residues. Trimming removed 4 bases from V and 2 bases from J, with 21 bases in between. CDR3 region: CASSSRRGKGSTYNEQFF. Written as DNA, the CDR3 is TGTGCCAGCAGTTCCCGGAGGGGCAAGGGATCAACCTACAATGAGCAGTTCTTC.

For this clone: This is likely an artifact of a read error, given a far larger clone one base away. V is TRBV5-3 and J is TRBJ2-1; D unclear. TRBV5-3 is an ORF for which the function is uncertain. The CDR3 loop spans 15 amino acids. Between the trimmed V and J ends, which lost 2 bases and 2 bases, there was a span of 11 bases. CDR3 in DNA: TGTGCCAGAAGCTTAGTTCCAGAGGCCTACAATGAGCAGTTCTTC. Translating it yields CARSLVPEAYNEQFF.

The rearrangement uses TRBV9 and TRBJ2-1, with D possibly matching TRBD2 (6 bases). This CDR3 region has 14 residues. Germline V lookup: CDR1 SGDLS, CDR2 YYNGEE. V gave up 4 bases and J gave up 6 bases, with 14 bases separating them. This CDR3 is CASSIGGRPNEQFF. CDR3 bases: TGTGCCAGCAGCATCGGTGGGAGGCCCAATGAGCAGTTCTTC.

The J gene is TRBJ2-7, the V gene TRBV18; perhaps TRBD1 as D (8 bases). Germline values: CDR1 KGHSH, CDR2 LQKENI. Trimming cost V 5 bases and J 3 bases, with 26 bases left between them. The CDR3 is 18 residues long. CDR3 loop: CASSGTGGDPPTYYEQYF. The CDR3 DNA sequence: TGTGCCAGCTCAGGAACAGGGGGGGATCCCCCGACCTACTACGAGCAGTACTTC.